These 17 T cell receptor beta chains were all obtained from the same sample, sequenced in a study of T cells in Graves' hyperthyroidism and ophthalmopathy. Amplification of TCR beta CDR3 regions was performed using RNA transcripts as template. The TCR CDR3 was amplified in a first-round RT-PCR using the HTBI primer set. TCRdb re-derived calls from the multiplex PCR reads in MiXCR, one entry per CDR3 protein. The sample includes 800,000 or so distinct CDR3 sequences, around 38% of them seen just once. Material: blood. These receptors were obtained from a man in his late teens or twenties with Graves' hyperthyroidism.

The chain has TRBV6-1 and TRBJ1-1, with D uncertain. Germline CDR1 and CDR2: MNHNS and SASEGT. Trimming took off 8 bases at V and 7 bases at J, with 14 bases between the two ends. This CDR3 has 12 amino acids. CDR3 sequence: CASGGEGYEAFF. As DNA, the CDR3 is TGTGCCAGCGGCGGCGAGGGTTATGAAGCTTTCTTT.

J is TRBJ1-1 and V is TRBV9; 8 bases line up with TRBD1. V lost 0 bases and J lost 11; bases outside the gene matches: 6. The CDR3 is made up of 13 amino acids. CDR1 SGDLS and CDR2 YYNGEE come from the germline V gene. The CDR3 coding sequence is TGTGCCAGCAGCGTAGCCCAGGACAGGGCGGCTTTCTTT. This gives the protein CASSVAQDRAAFF.

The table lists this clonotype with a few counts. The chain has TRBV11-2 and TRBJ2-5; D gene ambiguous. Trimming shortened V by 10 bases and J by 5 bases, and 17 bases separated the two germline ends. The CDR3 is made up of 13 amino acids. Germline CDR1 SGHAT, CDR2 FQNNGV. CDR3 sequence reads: CATSSWGAETQYF. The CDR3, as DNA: TGTGCCACCTCCTCGTGGGGTGCGGAGACCCAGTACTTC.

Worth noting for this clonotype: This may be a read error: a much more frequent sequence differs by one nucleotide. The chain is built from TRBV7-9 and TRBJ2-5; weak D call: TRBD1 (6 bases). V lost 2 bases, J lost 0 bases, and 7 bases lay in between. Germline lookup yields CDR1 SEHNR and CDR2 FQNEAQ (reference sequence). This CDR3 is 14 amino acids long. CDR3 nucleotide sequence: TGTGCCAGCAGCTTACAGGGGAACCAAGAGACCCAGTACTTC. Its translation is CASSLQGNQETQYF.

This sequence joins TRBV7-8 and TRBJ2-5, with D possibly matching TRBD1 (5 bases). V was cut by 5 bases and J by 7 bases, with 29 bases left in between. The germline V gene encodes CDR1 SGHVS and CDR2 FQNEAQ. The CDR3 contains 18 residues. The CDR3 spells CASSQDRFGYGAKGTQYF. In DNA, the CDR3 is TGTGCCAGCAGCCAAGATAGATTTGGGTATGGGGCGAAGGGGACCCAGTACTTC.

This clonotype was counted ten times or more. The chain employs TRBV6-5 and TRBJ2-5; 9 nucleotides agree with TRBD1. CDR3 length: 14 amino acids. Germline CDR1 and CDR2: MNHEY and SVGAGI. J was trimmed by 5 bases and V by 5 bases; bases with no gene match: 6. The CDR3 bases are TGTGCCAGCAGTGAGACAGGGGGTTCGGAGACCCAGTACTTC. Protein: CASSETGGSETQYF.

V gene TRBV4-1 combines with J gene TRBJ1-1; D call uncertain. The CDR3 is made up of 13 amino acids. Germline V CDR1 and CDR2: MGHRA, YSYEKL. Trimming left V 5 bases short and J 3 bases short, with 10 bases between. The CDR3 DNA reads TGCGCCAGCAGCTGGTCTTGGGACACTGAAGCTTTCTTT. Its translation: CASSWSWDTEAFF.

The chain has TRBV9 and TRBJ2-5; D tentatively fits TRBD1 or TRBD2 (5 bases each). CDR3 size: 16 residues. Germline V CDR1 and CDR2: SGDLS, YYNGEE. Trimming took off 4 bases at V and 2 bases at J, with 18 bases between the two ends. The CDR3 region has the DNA TGTGCCAGCAGCCGGGGACGCAGAACGGCTCAAGAGACCCAGTACTTC. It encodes CASSRGRRTAQETQYF.

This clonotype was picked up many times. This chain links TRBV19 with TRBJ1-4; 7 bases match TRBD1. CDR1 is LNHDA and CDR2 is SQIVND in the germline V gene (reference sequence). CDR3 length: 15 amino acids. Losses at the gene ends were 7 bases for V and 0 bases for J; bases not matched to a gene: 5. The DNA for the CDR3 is TGTGCCAGTACCGGGACAGAAGCAACTAATGAAAAACTGTTTTTT. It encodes CASTGTEATNEKLFF.

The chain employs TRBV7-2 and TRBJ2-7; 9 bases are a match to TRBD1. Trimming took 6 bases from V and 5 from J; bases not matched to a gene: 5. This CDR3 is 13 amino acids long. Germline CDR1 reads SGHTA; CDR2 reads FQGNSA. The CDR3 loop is CASRPGQGDEQYF. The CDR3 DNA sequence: TGTGCCAGCAGGCCGGGACAGGGAGACGAGCAGTACTTC.

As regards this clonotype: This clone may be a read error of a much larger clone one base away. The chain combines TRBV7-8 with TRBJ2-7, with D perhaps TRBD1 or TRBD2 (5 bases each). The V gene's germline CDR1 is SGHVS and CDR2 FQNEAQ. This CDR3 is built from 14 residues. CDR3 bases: TGTGCCAGCAGCTCGACAGCAGCGGCCTACGGGCAGTACTTC. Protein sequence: CASSSTAAAYGQYF.

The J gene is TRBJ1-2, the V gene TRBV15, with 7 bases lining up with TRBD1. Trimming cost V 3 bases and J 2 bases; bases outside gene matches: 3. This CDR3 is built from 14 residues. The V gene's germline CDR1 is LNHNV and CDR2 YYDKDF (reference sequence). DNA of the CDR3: TGTGCCACCAGCAGTCCGGGACAGAACTATGGCTACACCTTC. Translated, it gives CATSSPGQNYGYTF.

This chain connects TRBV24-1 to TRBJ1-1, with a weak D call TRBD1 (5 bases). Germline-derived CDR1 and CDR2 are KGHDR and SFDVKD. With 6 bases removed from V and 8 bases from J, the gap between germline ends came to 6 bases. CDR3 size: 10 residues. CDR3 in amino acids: CATSKGEAFF. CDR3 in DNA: TGTGCCACCAGTAAGGGGGAAGCTTTCTTT.

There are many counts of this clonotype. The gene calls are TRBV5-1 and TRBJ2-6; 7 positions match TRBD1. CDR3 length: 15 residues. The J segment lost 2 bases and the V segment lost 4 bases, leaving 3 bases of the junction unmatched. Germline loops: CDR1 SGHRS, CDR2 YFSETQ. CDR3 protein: CASSQGGAGANVLTF. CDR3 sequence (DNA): TGCGCCAGCAGCCAAGGGGGCGCTGGGGCCAACGTCCTGACTTTC. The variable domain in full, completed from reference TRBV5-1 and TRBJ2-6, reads KAGVTQTPRYLIKTRGQQVTLSCSPISGHRSVSWYQQTPGQGLQFLFEYFSETQRNKGNFPGRFSGRQFSNSRSEMNVSTLELGDSALYLCASSQGGAGANVLTFGAGSRLTVL.

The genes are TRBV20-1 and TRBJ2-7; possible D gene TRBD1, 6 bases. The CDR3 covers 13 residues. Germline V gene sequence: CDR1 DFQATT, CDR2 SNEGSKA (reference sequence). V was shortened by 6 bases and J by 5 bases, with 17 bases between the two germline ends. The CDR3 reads CSAPPQGFHEQYF. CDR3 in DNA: TGCAGTGCCCCCCCCCAGGGGTTCCACGAGCAGTACTTC.

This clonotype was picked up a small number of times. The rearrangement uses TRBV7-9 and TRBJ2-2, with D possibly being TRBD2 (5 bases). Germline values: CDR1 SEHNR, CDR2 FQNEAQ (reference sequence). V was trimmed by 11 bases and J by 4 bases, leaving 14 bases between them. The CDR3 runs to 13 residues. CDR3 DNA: TGTGCCGCCCTTGCCCGGGGCACCGGGGAGCTGTTTTTT. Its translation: CAALARGTGELFF.

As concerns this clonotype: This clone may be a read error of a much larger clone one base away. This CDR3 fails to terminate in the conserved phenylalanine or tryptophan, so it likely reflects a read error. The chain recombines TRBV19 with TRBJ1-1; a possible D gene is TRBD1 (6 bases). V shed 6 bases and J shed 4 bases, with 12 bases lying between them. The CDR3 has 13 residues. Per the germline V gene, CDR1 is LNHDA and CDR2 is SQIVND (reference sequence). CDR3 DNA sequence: TGTGCCAGTAGCATTGGACAGAGCACTGAAGCTTTCTCT. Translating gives CASSIGQSTEAFS.